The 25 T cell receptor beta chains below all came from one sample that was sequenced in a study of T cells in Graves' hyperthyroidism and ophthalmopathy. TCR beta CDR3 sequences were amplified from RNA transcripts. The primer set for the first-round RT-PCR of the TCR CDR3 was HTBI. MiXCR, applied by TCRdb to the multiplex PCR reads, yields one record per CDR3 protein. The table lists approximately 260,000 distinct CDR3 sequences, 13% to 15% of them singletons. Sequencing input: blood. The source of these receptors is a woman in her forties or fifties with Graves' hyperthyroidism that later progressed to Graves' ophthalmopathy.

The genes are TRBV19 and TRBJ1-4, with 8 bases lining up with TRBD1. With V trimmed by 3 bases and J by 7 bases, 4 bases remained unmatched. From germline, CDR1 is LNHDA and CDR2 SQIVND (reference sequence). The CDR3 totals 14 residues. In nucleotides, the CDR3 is TGTGCCAGTAGTATCCAGGGGGCAGGTGAAAAACTGTTTTTT. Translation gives CASSIQGAGEKLFF. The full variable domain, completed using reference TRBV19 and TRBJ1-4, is DGGITQSPKYLFRKEGQNVTLSCEQNLNHDAMYWYRQDPGQGLRLIYYSQIVNDFQKGDIAEGYSVSREKKESFPLTVTSAQKNPTAFYLCASSIQGAGEKLFFGSGTQLSVL.

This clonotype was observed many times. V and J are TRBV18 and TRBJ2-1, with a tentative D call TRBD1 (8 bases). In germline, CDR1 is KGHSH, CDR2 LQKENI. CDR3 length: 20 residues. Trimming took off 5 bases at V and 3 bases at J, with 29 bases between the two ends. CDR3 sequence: CASSTRPRGLGASGYNEQFF. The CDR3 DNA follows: TGTGCCAGCTCAACGCGACCCAGGGGGCTAGGGGCTAGCGGCTACAATGAGCAGTTCTTC.

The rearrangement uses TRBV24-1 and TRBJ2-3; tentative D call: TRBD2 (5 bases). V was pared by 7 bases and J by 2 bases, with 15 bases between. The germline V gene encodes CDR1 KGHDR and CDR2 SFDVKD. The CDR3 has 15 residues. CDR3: CATSGNRGPTDTQYF. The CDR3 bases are TGTGCCACCAGCGGGAACAGAGGGCCCACAGATACGCAGTATTTT.

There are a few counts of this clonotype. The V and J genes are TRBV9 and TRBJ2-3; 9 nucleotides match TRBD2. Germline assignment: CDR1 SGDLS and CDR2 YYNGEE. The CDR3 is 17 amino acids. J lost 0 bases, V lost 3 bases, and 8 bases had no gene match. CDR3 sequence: CASSEQASGTSTDTQYF. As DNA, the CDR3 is TGTGCCAGCAGCGAGCAGGCTAGCGGGACTAGCACAGATACGCAGTATTTT.

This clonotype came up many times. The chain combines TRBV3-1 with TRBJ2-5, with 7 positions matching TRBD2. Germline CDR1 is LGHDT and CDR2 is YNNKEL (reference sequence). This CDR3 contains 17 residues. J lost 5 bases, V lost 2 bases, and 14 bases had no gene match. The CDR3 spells CASSQLVGSGTGETQYF. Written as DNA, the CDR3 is TGTGCCAGCAGCCAACTCGTGGGGAGCGGGACGGGTGAGACCCAGTACTTC.

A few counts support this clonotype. In DNA, the CDR3 is TGTGCCAGCAGTGGAATAAGGACAGTAAACACCGGGGAGCTGTTTTTT. Translation gives CASSGIRTVNTGELFF. V and J are TRBV6-1 and TRBJ2-2; D is perhaps TRBD1 (6 bases). This CDR3 has 16 residues. Between the trimmed V and J ends, which lost 4 bases and 2 bases, there was a span of 14 bases. Per germline, CDR1 MNHNS and CDR2 SASEGT.

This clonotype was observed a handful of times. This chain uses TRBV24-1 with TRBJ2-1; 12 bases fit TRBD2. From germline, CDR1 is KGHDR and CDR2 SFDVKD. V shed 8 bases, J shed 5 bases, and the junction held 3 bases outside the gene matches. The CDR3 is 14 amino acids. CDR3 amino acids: CATKPSGRDNEQFF. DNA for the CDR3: TGTGCCACCAAGCCTAGCGGGAGGGACAATGAGCAGTTCTTC.

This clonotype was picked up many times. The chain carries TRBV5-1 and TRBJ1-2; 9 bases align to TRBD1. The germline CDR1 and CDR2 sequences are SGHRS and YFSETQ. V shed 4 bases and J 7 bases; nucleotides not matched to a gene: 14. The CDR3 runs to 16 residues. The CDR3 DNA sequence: TGCGCCAGCAGCCCCCTCTACAGGGGGCCGAAAGTTGGCTACACCTTC. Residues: CASSPLYRGPKVGYTF.

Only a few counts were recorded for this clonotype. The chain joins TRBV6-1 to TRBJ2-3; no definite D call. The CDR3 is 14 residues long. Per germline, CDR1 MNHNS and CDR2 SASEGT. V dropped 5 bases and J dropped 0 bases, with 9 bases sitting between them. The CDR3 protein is CASSTTYSTDTQYF. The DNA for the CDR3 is TGTGCCAGCAGTACCACTTACAGCACAGATACGCAGTATTTT.

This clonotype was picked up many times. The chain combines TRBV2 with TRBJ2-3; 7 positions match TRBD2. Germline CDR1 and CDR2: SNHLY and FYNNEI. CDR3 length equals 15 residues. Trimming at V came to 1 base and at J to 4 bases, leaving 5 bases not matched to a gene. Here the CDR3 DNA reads TGTGCCAGCAGTGAAGGCGGGAGTGGGCCAGATACGCAGTATTTT. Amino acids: CASSEGGSGPDTQYF.

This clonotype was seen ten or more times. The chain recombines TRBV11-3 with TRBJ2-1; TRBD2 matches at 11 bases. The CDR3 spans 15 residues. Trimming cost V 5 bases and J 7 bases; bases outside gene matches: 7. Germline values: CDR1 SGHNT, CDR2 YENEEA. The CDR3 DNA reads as TGTGCCAGCAGCGCCGGACTAGCGGGTGAAAATGAGCAGTTCTTC. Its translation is CASSAGLAGENEQFF.

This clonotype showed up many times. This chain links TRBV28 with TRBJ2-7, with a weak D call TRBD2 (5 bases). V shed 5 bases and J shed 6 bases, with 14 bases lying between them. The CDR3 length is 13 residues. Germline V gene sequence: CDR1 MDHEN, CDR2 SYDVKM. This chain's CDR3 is CASSPGRASEQYF. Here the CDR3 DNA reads TGTGCCAGCAGTCCTGGGCGGGCGTCCGAGCAGTACTTC.

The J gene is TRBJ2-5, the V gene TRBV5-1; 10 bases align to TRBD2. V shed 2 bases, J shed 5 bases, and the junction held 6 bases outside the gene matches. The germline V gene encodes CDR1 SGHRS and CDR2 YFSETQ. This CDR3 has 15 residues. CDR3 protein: CASSFPSGSGETQYF. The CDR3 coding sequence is TGCGCCAGCAGCTTCCCTAGCGGGAGCGGGGAGACCCAGTACTTC.

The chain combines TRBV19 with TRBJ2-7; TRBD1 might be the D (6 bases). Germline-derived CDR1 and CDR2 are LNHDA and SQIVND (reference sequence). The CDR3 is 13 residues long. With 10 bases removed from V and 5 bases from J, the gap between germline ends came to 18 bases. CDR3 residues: CATGDYQGHEQYF. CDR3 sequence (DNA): TGTGCCACCGGCGACTACCAGGGGCACGAGCAGTACTTC.

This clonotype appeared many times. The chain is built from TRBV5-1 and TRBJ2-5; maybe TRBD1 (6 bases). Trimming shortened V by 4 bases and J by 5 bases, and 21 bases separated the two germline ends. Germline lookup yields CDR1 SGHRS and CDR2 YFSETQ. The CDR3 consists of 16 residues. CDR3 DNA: TGCGCCAGCAGCGGCAGCCAGATTGGGGGCTGGGAGACCCAGTACTTC. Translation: CASSGSQIGGWETQYF. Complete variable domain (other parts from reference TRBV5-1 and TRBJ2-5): KAGVTQTPRYLIKTRGQQVTLSCSPISGHRSVSWYQQTPGQGLQFLFEYFSETQRNKGNFPGRFSGRQFSNSRSEMNVSTLELGDSALYLCASSGSQIGGWETQYFGPGTRLLVL.

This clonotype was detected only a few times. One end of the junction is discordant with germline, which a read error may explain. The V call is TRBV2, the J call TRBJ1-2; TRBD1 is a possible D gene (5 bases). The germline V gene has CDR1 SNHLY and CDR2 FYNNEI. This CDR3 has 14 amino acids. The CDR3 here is CANSEATGPYGYTF. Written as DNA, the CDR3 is TGTGCCAACAGTGAAGCCACAGGTCCCTATGGCTACACCTTC. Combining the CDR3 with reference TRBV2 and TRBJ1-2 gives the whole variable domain EPEVTQTPSHQVTQMGQEVILRCVPISNHLYFYWYRQILGQKVEFLVSFYNNEISEKSEIFDDQFSVERPDGSNFTLKIRSTKLEDSAMYFCANSEATGPYGYTFGSGTRLTVV.

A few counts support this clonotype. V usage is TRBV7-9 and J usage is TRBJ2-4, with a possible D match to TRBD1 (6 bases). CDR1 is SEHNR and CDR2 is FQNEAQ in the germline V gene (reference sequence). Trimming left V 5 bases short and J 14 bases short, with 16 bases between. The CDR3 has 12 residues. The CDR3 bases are TGTGCCAGCAGCGCCGGACAGAGCGACGAGTACTTC. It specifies CASSAGQSDEYF.

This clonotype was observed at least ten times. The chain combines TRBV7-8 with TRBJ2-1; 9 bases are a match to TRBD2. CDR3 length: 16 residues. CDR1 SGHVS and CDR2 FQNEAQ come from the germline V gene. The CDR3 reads CACKRLAGRSGNEQFF. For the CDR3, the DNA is TGTGCTTGCAAGCGGCTAGCGGGACGGTCGGGCAATGAGCAGTTCTTC.

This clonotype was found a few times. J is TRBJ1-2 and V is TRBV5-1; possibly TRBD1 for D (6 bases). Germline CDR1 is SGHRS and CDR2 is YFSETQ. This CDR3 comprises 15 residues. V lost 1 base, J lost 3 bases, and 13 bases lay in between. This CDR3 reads CASSLWGGQDYGYTF. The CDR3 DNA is TGCGCCAGCAGCTTGTGGGGGGGCCAGGACTATGGCTACACCTTC.

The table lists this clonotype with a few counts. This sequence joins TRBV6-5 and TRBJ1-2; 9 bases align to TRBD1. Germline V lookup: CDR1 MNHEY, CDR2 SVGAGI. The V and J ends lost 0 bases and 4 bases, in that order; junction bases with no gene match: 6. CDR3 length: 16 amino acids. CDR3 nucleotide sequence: TGTGCCAGCAGTTACTCGGGGACAGGGTTTTCCTATGGCTACACCTTC. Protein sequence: CASSYSGTGFSYGYTF.

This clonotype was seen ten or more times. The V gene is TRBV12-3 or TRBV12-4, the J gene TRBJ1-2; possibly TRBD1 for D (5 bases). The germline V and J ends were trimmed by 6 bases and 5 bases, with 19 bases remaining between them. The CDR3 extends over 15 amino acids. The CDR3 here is CASSVWGRIHYGYTF. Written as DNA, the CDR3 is TGTGCCAGCAGCGTTTGGGGGAGGATCCATTATGGCTACACCTTC.

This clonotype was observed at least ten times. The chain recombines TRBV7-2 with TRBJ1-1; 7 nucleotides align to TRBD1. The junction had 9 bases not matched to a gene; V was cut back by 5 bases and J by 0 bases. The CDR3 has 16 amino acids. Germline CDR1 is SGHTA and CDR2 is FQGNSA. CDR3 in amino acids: CASSQNRGGMNTEAFF. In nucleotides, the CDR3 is TGTGCCAGCAGCCAGAACAGGGGAGGGATGAACACTGAAGCTTTCTTT.

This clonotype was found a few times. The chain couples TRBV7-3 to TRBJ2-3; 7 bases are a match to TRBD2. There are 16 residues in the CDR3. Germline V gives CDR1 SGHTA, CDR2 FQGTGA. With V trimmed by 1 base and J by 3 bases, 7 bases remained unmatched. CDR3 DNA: TGTGCCAGCAGCTTAAGGGGGGGTATGGAGACAGATACGCAGTATTTT. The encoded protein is CASSLRGGMETDTQYF.

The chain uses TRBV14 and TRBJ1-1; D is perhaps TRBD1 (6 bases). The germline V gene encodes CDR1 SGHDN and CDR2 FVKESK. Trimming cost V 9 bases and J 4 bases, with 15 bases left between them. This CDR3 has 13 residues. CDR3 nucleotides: TGTGCCAGTCAATGGGGGCCCGCCACTGAAGCTTTCTTT. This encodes CASQWGPATEAFF.

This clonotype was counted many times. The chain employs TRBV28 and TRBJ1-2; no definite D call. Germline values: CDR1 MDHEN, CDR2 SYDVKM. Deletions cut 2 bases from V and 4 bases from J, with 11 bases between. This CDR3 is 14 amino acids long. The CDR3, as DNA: TGTGCCAGCAGTTTAGGCACCCTCCCCTATGGCTACACCTTC. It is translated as CASSLGTLPYGYTF.